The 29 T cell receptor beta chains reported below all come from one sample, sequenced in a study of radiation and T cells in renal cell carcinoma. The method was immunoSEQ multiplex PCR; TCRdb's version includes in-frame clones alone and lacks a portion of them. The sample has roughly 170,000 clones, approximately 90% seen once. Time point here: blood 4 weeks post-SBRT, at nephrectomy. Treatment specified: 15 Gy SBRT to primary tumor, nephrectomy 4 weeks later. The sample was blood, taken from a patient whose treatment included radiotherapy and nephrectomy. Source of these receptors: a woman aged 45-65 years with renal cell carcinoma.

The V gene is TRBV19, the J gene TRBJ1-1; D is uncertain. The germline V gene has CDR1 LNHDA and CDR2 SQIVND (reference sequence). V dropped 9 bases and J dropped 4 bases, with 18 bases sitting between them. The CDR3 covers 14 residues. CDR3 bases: TGTGCCAGCAAGTTCGTCCCAGGCGGCACTGAAGCTTTCTTT. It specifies CASKFVPGGTEAFF.

Written as DNA, the CDR3 is TGTGCCAGCAGCTTCTTGGGTTCTTCTTATGGCTACACCTTC. It yields the protein CASSFLGSSYGYTF. The V gene is TRBV5-4, the J gene TRBJ1-2; the D is unclear. Trimming took 2 bases from V and 5 from J, leaving 13 bases between them. The CDR3 contains 14 residues. Per germline, CDR1 SGHNT and CDR2 YYREEE (reference sequence).

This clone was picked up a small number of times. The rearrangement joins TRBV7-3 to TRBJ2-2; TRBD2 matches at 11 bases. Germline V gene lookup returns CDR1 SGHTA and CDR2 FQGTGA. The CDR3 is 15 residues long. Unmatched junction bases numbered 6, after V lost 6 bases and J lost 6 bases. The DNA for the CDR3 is TGTGCCAGCAGGCCCACTAGCGGGGGTGCCGGGGAGCTGTTTTTT. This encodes CASRPTSGGAGELFF.

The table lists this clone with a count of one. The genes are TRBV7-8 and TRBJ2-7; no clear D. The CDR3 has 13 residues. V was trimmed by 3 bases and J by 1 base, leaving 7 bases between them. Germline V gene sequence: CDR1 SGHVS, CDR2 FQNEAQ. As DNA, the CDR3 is TGTGCCAGCAGCTTGAGAGAGTCCTACGAGCAGTACTTC. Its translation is CASSLRESYEQYF.

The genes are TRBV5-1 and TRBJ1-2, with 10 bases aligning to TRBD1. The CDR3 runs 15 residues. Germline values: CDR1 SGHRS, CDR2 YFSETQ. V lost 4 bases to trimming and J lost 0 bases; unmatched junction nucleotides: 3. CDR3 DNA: TGCGCCAGCAGCCGCGGACAGGGGGCTAACTATGGCTACACCTTC. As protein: CASSRGQGANYGYTF.

The CDR3 nucleotides read TGCAGCGTTGGACTGTTTGGGGGGGACACCGGGGAGCTGTTTTTT. Translating gives CSVGLFGGDTGELFF. V usage is TRBV29-1 and J usage is TRBJ2-2, with 7 positions matching TRBD2. The trim removed 4 bases at V and 3 bases at J, leaving 8 bases unmatched. Germline-derived CDR1 and CDR2 are SQVTM and ANQGSEA. The CDR3 loop spans 15 amino acids.

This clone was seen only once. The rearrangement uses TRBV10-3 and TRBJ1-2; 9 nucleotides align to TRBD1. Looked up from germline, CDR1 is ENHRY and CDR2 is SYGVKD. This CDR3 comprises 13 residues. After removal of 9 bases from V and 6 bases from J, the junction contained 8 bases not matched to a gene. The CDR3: CAISNRDRDGYTF. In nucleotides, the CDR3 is TGTGCCATTTCAAACCGGGACAGGGATGGCTACACCTTC.

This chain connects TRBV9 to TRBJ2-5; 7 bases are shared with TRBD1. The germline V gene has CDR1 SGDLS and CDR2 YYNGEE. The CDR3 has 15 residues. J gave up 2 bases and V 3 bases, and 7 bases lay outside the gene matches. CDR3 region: CASSGGQGVQETQYF. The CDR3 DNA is TGTGCCAGCAGCGGAGGTCAGGGGGTTCAAGAGACCCAGTACTTC.

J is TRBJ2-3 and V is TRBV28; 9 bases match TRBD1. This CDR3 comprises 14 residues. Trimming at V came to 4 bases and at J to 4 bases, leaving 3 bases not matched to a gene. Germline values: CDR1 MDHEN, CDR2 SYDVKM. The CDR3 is CASSSGQGPDTQYF. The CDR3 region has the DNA TGTGCCAGCAGTTCGGGACAGGGCCCAGATACGCAGTATTTT.

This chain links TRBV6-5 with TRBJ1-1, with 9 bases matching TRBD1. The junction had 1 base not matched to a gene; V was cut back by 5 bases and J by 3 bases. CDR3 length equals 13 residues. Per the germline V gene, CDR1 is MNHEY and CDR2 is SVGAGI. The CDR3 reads CASSRTGDTEAFF. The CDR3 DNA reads TGTGCCAGCAGTCGGACAGGGGACACTGAAGCTTTCTTT.

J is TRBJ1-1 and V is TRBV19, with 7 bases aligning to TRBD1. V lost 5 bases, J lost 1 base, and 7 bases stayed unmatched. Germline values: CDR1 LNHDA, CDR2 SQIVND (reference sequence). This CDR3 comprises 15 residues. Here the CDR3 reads CASSGGNRGNTEAFF. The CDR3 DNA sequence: TGTGCCAGTAGTGGGGGTAACAGGGGGAACACTGAAGCTTTCTTT.

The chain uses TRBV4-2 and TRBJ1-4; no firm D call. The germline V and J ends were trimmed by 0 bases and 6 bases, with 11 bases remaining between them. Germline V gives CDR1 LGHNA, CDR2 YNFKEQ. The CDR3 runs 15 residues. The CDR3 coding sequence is TGTGCCAGCAGCCAAGATCCTGGGTCTGATGAAAAACTGTTTTTT. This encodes CASSQDPGSDEKLFF.

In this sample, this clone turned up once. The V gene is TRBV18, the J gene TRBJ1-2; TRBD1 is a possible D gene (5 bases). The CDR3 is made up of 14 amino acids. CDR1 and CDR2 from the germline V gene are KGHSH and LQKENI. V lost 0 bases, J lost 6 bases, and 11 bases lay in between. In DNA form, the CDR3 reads TGTGCCAGCTCACCACCGATGGAGGGACATGGCTACACCTTC. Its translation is CASSPPMEGHGYTF.

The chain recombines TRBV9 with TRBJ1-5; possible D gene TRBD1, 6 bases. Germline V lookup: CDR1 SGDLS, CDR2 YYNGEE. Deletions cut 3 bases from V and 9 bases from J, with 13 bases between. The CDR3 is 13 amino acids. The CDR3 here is CASSGDTVSPQHF. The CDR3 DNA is TGTGCCAGCAGCGGGGACACCGTATCGCCCCAGCATTTT.

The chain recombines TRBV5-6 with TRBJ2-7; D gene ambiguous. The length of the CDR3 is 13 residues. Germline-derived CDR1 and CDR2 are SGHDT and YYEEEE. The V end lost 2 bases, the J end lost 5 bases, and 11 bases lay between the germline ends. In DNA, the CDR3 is TGTGCCAGCAGCTTAGGTTTCAGCCACGAGCAGTACTTC. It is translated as CASSLGFSHEQYF.

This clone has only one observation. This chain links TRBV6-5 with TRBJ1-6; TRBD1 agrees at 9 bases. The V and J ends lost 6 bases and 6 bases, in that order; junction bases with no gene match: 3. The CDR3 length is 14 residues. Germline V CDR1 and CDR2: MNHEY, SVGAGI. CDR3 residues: CASSRTGVNSPLHF. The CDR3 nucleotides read TGTGCCAGCAGCCGGACAGGGGTTAATTCACCCCTCCACTTT.

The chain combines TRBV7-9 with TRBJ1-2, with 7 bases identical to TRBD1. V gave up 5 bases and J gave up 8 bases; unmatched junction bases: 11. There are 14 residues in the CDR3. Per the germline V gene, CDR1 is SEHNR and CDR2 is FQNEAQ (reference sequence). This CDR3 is CASSPGGYPGGYTF. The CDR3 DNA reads TGTGCCAGCAGCCCAGGGGGATACCCCGGCGGCTACACCTTC.

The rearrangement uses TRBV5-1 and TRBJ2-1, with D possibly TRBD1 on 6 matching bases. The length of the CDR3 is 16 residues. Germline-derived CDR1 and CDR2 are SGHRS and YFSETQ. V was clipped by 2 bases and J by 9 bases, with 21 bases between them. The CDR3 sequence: CASSFLPGERLTEQFF. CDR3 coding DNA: TGCGCCAGCAGCTTTCTTCCAGGGGAAAGGTTGACTGAGCAGTTCTTC.

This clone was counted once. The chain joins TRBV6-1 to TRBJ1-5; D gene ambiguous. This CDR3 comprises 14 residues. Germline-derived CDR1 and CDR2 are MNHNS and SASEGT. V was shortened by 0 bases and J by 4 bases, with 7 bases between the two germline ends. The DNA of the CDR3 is TGTGCCAGCAGTGAAGCTCACAGAAATCAGCCCCAGCATTTT. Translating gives CASSEAHRNQPQHF.

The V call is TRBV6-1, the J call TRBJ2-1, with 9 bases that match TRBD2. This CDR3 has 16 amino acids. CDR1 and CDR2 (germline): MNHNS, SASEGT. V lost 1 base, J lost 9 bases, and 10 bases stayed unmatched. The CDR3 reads CASSEEIRRGGGEQFF. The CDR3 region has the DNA TGTGCCAGCAGTGAAGAAATCCGGCGGGGGGGCGGTGAGCAGTTCTTC.

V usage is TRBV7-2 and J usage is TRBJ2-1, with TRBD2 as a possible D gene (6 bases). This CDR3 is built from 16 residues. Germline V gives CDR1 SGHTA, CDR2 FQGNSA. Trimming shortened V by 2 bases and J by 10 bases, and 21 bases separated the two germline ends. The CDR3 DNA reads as TGTGCCAGCAGCTTAAGTTTGGGCGGGGCCCAGGGAGAGCAGTTCTTC. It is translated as CASSLSLGGAQGEQFF.

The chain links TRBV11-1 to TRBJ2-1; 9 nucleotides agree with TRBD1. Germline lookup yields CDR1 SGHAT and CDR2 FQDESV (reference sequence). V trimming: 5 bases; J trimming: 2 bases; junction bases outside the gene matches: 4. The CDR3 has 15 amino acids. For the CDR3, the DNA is TGTGCCAGCAGCGTAGGGACAGGGCCCTACAATGAGCAGTTCTTC. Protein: CASSVGTGPYNEQFF.

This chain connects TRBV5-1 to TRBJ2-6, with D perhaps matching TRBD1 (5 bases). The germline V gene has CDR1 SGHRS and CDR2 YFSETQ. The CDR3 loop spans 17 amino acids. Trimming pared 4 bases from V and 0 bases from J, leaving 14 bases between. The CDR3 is CASSQGSPSSGANVLTF. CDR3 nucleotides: TGCGCCAGCAGCCAGGGATCGCCGAGCTCTGGGGCCAACGTCCTGACTTTC. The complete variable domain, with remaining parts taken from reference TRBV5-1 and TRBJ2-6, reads KAGVTQTPRYLIKTRGQQVTLSCSPISGHRSVSWYQQTPGQGLQFLFEYFSETQRNKGNFPGRFSGRQFSNSRSEMNVSTLELGDSALYLCASSQGSPSSGANVLTFGAGSRLTVL.

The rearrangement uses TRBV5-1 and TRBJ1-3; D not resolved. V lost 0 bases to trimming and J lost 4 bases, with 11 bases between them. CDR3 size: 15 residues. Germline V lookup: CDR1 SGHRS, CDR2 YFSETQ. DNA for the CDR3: TGCGCCAGCAGCTTGGAAGGTGTAAGGGGAAACACCATATATTTT. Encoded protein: CASSLEGVRGNTIYF.

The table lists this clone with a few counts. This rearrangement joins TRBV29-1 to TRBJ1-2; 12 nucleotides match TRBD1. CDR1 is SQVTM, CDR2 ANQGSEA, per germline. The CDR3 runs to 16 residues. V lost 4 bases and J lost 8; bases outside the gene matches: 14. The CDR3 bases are TGCAGCGTTGTTCCCCCGGGACAGGGGGCAGCGGGAGGCTACACCTTC. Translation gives CSVVPPGQGAAGGYTF. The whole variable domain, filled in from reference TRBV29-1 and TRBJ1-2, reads SAVISQKPSRDICQRGTSLTIQCQVDSQVTMMFWYRQQPGQSLTLIATANQGSEATYESGFVIDKFPISRPNLTFSTLTVSNMSPEDSSIYLCSVVPPGQGAAGGYTFGSGTRLTVV.

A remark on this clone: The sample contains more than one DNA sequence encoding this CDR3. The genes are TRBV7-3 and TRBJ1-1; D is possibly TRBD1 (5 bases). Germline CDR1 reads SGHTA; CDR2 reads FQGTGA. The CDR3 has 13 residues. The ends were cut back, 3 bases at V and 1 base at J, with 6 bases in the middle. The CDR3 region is CASSFGGNTEAFF. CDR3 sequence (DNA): TGTGCCAGCAGCTTCGGGGGGAACACTGAAGCTTTCTTT. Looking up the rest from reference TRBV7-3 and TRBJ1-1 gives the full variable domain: GAGVSQTPSNKVTEKGKYVELRCDPISGHTALYWYRQSLGQGPEFLIYFQGTGAADDSGLPNDRFFAVRPEGSVSTLKIQRTERGDSAVYLCASSFGGNTEAFFGQGTRLTVV.

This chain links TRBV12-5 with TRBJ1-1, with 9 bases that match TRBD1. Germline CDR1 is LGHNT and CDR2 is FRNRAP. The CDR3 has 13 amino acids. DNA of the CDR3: TGTGCCACTGGGACAGGGTTGTTACCTGAAGCTTTCTTT. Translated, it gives CATGTGLLPEAFF.

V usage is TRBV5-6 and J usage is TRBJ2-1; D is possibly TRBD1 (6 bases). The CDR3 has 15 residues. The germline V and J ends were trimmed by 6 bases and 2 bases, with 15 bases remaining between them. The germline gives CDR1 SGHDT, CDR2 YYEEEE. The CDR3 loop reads CASTPLQGAYNEQFF. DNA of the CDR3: TGTGCCAGCACCCCTTTACAGGGAGCCTACAATGAGCAGTTCTTC.

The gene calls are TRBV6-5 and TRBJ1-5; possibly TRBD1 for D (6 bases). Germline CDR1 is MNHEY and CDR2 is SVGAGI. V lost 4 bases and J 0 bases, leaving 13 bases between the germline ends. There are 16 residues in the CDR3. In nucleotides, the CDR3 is TGTGCCAGCAGTTTTGGGGGGGCCGTTAGCAATCAGCCCCAGCATTTT. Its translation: CASSFGGAVSNQPQHF.